The 18 T cell receptor beta chains presented below share a single source sample, sequenced in a study of somatic mutations in cytotoxic T cells in rheumatoid arthritis. Measured with immunoSEQ multiplex PCR; TCRdb has only the in-frame clones, and not every one. This table holds 6,500 to 9,000 clones, around 77% found once. The sequenced sample was CD8+ T cells sorted from blood. These receptors all come from an adult with rheumatoid arthritis.

The CDR3 DNA is TGTGCCAGCAGCTGGAGCGGGGACACTGAAGCTTTCTTT. It is translated as CASSWSGDTEAFF. The chain uses TRBV5-4 and TRBJ1-1; D ambiguous. CDR3 length equals 13 residues. With 3 bases removed from V and 3 bases from J, the gap between germline ends came to 9 bases. The germline CDR1 and CDR2 sequences are SGHNT and YYREEE (reference sequence).

This chain links TRBV29-1 with TRBJ1-1, with unresolved D. The length of the CDR3 is 13 residues. V was pared by 4 bases and J by 4 bases, with 13 bases between. Germline lookup yields CDR1 SQVTM and CDR2 ANQGSEA. The CDR3 reads CSVATGETTEAFF. CDR3 bases: TGCAGCGTTGCGACGGGCGAGACCACTGAAGCTTTCTTT.

As to this clone: One end of the junction fails to match germline, which may point to a read error. The rearrangement links TRBV9 to TRBJ1-4, with a weak D call TRBD1 (5 bases). This CDR3 is built from 15 residues. The germline gives CDR1 SGDLS, CDR2 YYNGEE. The CDR3 sequence: CASTVGGQGDEKLFF. The CDR3 coding sequence is TGTGCCAGCACCGTAGGAGGGCAGGGTGATGAAAAACTGTTTTTT.

The V call is TRBV6-5, the J call TRBJ2-5; D unclear. The V gene's germline CDR1 is MNHEY and CDR2 SVGAGI. The CDR3 sequence is 13 residues long. V was cut by 5 bases and J by 5 bases, with 12 bases left in between. The CDR3 reads CASSPPLGETQYF. The CDR3 nucleotides are TGTGCCAGCAGTCCCCCCCTGGGGGAGACCCAGTACTTC.

This chain joins TRBV5-5 and TRBJ1-2, with TRBD1 matching over 11 bases. CDR1 and CDR2 from the germline V gene are SGHKS and YYEKEE (reference sequence). Trimming took 3 bases from V and 4 from J; bases not matched to a gene: 8. This CDR3 spans 16 amino acids. The CDR3, as DNA: TGTGCCAGCAGCTGGGGGACAGGGGGTTTGGGCTATGGCTACACCTTC. Translating gives CASSWGTGGLGYGYTF. Complete variable domain (other parts from reference TRBV5-5 and TRBJ1-2): DAGVTQSPTHLIKTRGQQVTLRCSPISGHKSVSWYQQVLGQGPQFIFQYYEKEERGRGNFPDRFSARQFPNYSSELNVNALLLGDSALYLCASSWGTGGLGYGYTFGSGTRLTVV.

The chain has TRBV9 and TRBJ1-1; 9 bases match TRBD1. The CDR3 is 15 residues long. V shed 0 bases and J 5 bases; nucleotides not matched to a gene: 5. CDR1 is SGDLS and CDR2 is YYNGEE in the germline V gene. The CDR3, as DNA: TGTGCCAGCAGCGTAGGGGGACAGGGAAGGACTGAAGCTTTCTTT. It is translated as CASSVGGQGRTEAFF.

This clone turned up a few times. In DNA form, the CDR3 reads TGCGCCAGCAGCCCCCTCGGGACGGGGCGGGGGTCAGATACGCAGTATTTT. As protein: CASSPLGTGRGSDTQYF. The rearrangement uses TRBV5-1 and TRBJ2-3; the match to TRBD2 covers 7 bases. The CDR3 covers 17 residues. The junction had 15 bases not matched to a gene; V was cut back by 4 bases and J by 4 bases. Germline CDR1 reads SGHRS; CDR2 reads YFSETQ.

The chain has TRBV6-1 and TRBJ2-7, with D unclear. This CDR3 contains 13 residues. Germline CDR1 MNHNS, CDR2 SASEGT. The ends were cut back, 5 bases at V and 1 base at J, with 9 bases in the middle. CDR3 protein: CASSPGSSYEQYF. In DNA, the CDR3 is TGTGCCAGCAGTCCCGGATCTTCCTACGAGCAGTACTTC.

The V gene is TRBV28, the J gene TRBJ1-1, with 10 positions matching TRBD1. The germline gives CDR1 MDHEN, CDR2 SYDVKM. V trimming: 6 bases; J trimming: 7 bases; junction bases outside the gene matches: 8. CDR3 length: 14 amino acids. CDR3 bases: TGTGCCAGCAGGACGACAGGGGGCGCGGGTGAAGCTTTCTTT. It specifies CASRTTGGAGEAFF.

This clone came up a few times. V is TRBV7-3 and J is TRBJ1-1, with D perhaps matching TRBD1 (5 bases). The CDR3 length is 13 residues. The V gene lost 6 bases and the J gene lost 4 bases, with 12 bases spanning the gap. CDR1 and CDR2 (germline): SGHTA, FQGTGA. CDR3 nucleotide sequence: TGTGCCAGCAGTGCCTTTGGGGCCACTGAAGCTTTCTTT. It specifies CASSAFGATEAFF.

The chain joins TRBV7-6 to TRBJ2-1; TRBD1 agrees at 8 bases. V was pared by 5 bases and J by 8 bases, with 8 bases of the junction left unmatched. Per the germline V gene, CDR1 is SGHVS and CDR2 is FNYEAQ. The CDR3 contains 14 residues. CDR3 sequence: CASSPTGQGHEQFF. The CDR3 nucleotides read TGTGCCAGCAGCCCAACCGGACAGGGCCATGAGCAGTTCTTC.

The chain combines TRBV6-5 with TRBJ2-7, with 7 bases aligning to TRBD1. V lost 6 bases and J lost 1; bases outside the gene matches: 6. The CDR3 length is 14 residues. The germline CDR1 and CDR2 sequences are MNHEY and SVGAGI. CDR3 sequence (DNA): TGTGCCAGCAGCCCCGTGGACAGGTCCTACGAGCAGTACTTC. Protein: CASSPVDRSYEQYF.

In its sample, this clone is medium-sized. V and J are TRBV5-1 and TRBJ2-5, with 7 bases lining up with TRBD1. Germline V gene lookup returns CDR1 SGHRS and CDR2 YFSETQ. CDR3 length: 12 amino acids. With V trimmed by 5 bases and J by 10 bases, 8 bases remained unmatched. CDR3 in amino acids: CASSTGAPDQYF. The CDR3 DNA follows: TGCGCCAGCAGTACAGGGGCCCCTGACCAGTACTTC.

On this clone itself: At one end the junction does not follow the germline gene, possibly because of a read error. The V call is TRBV15, the J call TRBJ2-3; 7 bases agree with TRBD2. The CDR3 extends over 16 amino acids. Germline loops: CDR1 LNHNV, CDR2 YYDKDF (reference sequence). The CDR3 DNA reads as TGTGCCACCAGCGGAGAGCGGGGCGGAAGGGCAGATACGCAGTATTTT. This sequence encodes CATSGERGGRADTQYF.

The J gene is TRBJ2-2, the V gene TRBV5-1; unclear D gene. Germline CDR1 and CDR2: SGHRS and YFSETQ. CDR3 length: 13 residues. Trimming took 4 bases from V and 3 from J, leaving 7 bases between them. The CDR3 coding sequence is TGCGCCAGCAGCCCCGCCGACACCGGGGAGCTGTTTTTT. The encoded protein is CASSPADTGELFF.

The chain couples TRBV19 to TRBJ2-7, with TRBD1 matching over 11 bases. Germline CDR1 LNHDA, CDR2 SQIVND (reference sequence). Losses at the gene ends were 6 bases for V and 2 bases for J; bases not matched to a gene: 6. The CDR3 contains 15 residues. The CDR3 spells CASRLGTGGPYEQYF. In DNA, the CDR3 is TGTGCCAGTAGATTGGGGACAGGGGGACCCTACGAGCAGTACTTC. Filled out from reference TRBV19 and TRBJ2-7, the complete variable domain reads DGGITQSPKYLFRKEGQNVTLSCEQNLNHDAMYWYRQDPGQGLRLIYYSQIVNDFQKGDIAEGYSVSREKKESFPLTVTSAQKNPTAFYLCASRLGTGGPYEQYFGPGTRLTVT.

Notes on this clone: Its ends do not fully match the called genes, so a read error is possible. This chain joins TRBV2 and TRBJ1-5; D not resolved. The germline CDR1 and CDR2 sequences are SNHLY and FYNNEI. There are 11 residues in the CDR3. The CDR3 coding sequence is TGTGCCAGCAGTCTGGACGGTCCCCAACATTTT. This encodes CASSLDGPQHF.

The rearrangement uses TRBV6-1 and TRBJ1-2; TRBD1 agrees at 8 bases. The CDR3 runs 15 residues. J gave up 5 bases and V 1 base, and 6 bases lay outside the gene matches. CDR1 is MNHNS and CDR2 is SASEGT in the germline V gene. CDR3 amino acids: CASSEGGTGLYGYTF. CDR3 DNA: TGTGCCAGCAGTGAAGGCGGGACAGGACTTTATGGCTACACCTTC.